One and the same sample provided the 31 T cell receptor beta chains below, sequenced in a study of tumor-infiltrating lymphocytes in primary liver carcinoma. Co-extracting RNA and DNA was done with roughly 17-32 mg of unsorted bulk tissue as input. The researchers produced TCR beta cDNA from approximately 540 ng total RNA with a constant-region primer. Construction of TCR beta libraries relied on three successive nested multiplex PCR rounds employing slightly modified ARM-PCR. The two initial PCR rounds, about 9 cycles each, used TRBV1-TRBV30 forward and C-beta reverse primers. MiXCR, run by TCRdb on the multiplex PCR reads, gives a single entry per CDR3 protein. The sample yields about 190,000 distinct CDR3 sequences, around four fifths seen once. Sequenced: tumor tissue from primary liver carcinoma. Every receptor here comes from a man aged 35 to 55 with primary liver carcinoma and hepatitis B virus infection.

Points on this clonotype: A single base separates this from a much larger clone, so it may be a read error. The chain carries TRBV28 and TRBJ1-4; TRBD1 aligns across 8 bases. J lost 4 bases, V lost 5 bases, and 6 bases had no gene match. Looked up from germline, CDR1 is MDHEN and CDR2 is SYDVKM. This CDR3 is built from 15 residues. The CDR3 reads CASSLGQGVNEKLFF. The DNA for the CDR3 is TGTGCCAGCAGTCTCGGACAGGGCGTTAATGAAAAACTGTTTTTT.

The CDR3 spells CLSGSPGANVLTF. CDR3 bases: TGTCTCAGCGGTAGCCCTGGGGCCAACGTCCTGACTTTC. The J gene is TRBJ2-6, the V gene TRBV28; D is perhaps TRBD2 (5 bases). CDR1 MDHEN and CDR2 SYDVKM come from the germline V gene. The length of the CDR3 is 13 residues.

The chain employs TRBV5-1 and TRBJ1-2; D is undetermined. The V end was cut by 4 bases, the J end by 6 bases, with 16 bases between. CDR3 size: 14 residues. CDR1 and CDR2 (germline): SGHRS, YFSETQ. CDR3 protein: CASSPEYGSNGYTF. Here the CDR3 DNA reads TGCGCCAGCAGCCCCGAGTACGGATCCAATGGCTACACCTTC.

This chain links TRBV5-4 with TRBJ2-1; D might be TRBD2 (5 bases). This CDR3 has 16 amino acids. With 0 bases removed from V and 6 bases from J, the gap between germline ends came to 16 bases. Germline-derived CDR1 and CDR2 are SGHNT and YYREEE (reference sequence). The CDR3 protein is CASSLVWGASGNEQFF. The DNA for the CDR3 is TGTGCCAGCAGCTTGGTATGGGGAGCATCGGGCAATGAGCAGTTCTTC.

A word on this clonotype: A read error is possible here, since a much larger clone lies one base away. V is TRBV7-9 and J is TRBJ1-1; D remains ambiguous. The CDR3 covers 12 residues. V was shortened by 6 bases and J by 7 bases, with 12 bases between the two germline ends. Germline CDR1 SEHNR, CDR2 FQNEAQ (reference sequence). The CDR3 is CASRSDTDEAFF. CDR3 DNA sequence: TGTGCCAGCAGATCCGACACGGATGAAGCTTTCTTT.

This clonotype was recorded only once. Its ends do not fully match the called genes, so a read error is possible. The chain recombines TRBV29-1 with TRBJ2-5, with 11 bases matching TRBD1. CDR1 is SQVTM and CDR2 is ANQGSEA in the germline V gene. CDR3 length: 15 residues. CDR3 in DNA: TGCCGCATTGAAGCGGACAGGGGGCGAGCAGAGACCCATTACTTC. This translates into CRIEADRGRAETHYF.

With respect to this clonotype: One end of the junction does not line up with germline, which may come from a read error. The chain recombines TRBV6-1 with TRBJ2-3; TRBD2 matches at 7 bases. The CDR3 loop spans 14 amino acids. Germline-derived CDR1 and CDR2 are MNHNS and SASEGT. CDR3 amino acids: CASGLVGETYTQYF. CDR3 nucleotide sequence: TGTGCCAGCGGACTAGTGGGAGAAACATATACCCAGTATTTT.

In regard to this clonotype: This clone may be a read error of a much larger clone one base away. This chain links TRBV5-1 with TRBJ2-2; tentatively, D is TRBD1 or TRBD2 (5 bases each). The CDR3 has 16 amino acids. The germline gives CDR1 SGHRS, CDR2 YFSETQ. Here the CDR3 reads CASSLAGRALDGELLF. CDR3 bases: TGCGCCAGCAGCTTGGCGGGCAGGGCCCTTGACGGGGAGCTGCTTTTT.

In DNA form, the CDR3 reads TGTGCCAGCAAAGACAGACTAGCGGGAGCCTATGAGCAGTTCTTC. Translated: CASKDRLAGAYEQFF. The chain uses TRBV6-1 and TRBJ2-1; TRBD2 agrees at 12 bases. V lost 7 bases, J lost 8 bases, and 9 bases stayed unmatched. CDR1 and CDR2 (germline): MNHNS, SASEGT. The CDR3 is 15 residues long.

A word on this clonotype: Likely a read error: the CDR3 ends without its conserved phenylalanine or tryptophan. The chain uses TRBV6-1 and TRBJ1-1; D call uncertain. This CDR3 is 13 amino acids long. The germline CDR1 and CDR2 sequences are MNHNS and SASEGT. The CDR3 DNA reads TGTGCCAGCTGTGAAATGACGGTATCGGATGCTTTCTCT. Its protein product is CASCEMTVSDAFS.

This clonotype was counted once. The genes are TRBV4-2 and TRBJ2-1; 8 bases align to TRBD2. The CDR3 is made up of 17 amino acids. Per the germline V gene, CDR1 is LGHNA and CDR2 is YNFKEQ. The ends lost 0 bases at V and 9 bases at J; junction bases unmatched: 13. The CDR3 here is CASSQEVAGTSYSEQFF. CDR3 DNA sequence: TGTGCCAGCAGCCAAGAGGTAGCGGGGACCTCCTATAGTGAGCAGTTCTTC.

This clonotype showed up many times. The J gene is TRBJ2-5, the V gene TRBV6-2 or TRBV6-3, with 8 positions matching TRBD2. Trimming took 6 bases from V and 4 from J; bases not matched to a gene: 10. The germline V gene has CDR1 MNHEY and CDR2 SVGEGT. This CDR3 is built from 15 residues. Here the CDR3 reads CASSPLLAGGETQYF. The CDR3 nucleotides read TGTGCCAGCAGCCCCCTGCTAGCGGGCGGAGAGACCCAGTACTTC.

This clonotype was seen just once. The chain has TRBV5-5 and TRBJ2-5; D remains unclear. Germline CDR1 reads SGHKS; CDR2 reads YYEKEE (reference sequence). The CDR3 contains 15 residues. The V end was cut by 0 bases, the J end by 5 bases, with 14 bases between. This chain's CDR3 is CASSLESGPKETQYF. The CDR3 nucleotides are TGTGCCAGCAGCTTGGAATCGGGCCCTAAGGAGACCCAGTACTTC. The full variable domain, its missing parts supplied by reference TRBV5-5 and TRBJ2-5, is DAGVTQSPTHLIKTRGQQVTLRCSPISGHKSVSWYQQVLGQGPQFIFQYYEKEERGRGNFPDRFSARQFPNYSSELNVNALLLGDSALYLCASSLESGPKETQYFGPGTRLLVL.

This chain links TRBV4-3 with TRBJ2-5; TRBD1 agrees at 9 bases. The CDR3 consists of 15 residues. The germline gives CDR1 LGHNA, CDR2 YSLEER. V trimming: 3 bases; J trimming: 14 bases; junction bases outside the gene matches: 16. CDR3 in DNA: TGCGCCAGCAGCCATTGGGGACAGGGTGAGGAGACTCAATACTTC. Amino acids: CASSHWGQGEETQYF.

In the case of this clonotype: No conserved phenylalanine or tryptophan is present at the end of the CDR3, so a read error is the likely explanation. V and J are TRBV4-3 and TRBJ2-6; D gene ambiguous. Trimming left V 1 base short and J 0 bases short, with 10 bases between. The CDR3 extends over 17 amino acids. Germline CDR1 and CDR2: LGHNA and YSLEER. The CDR3 DNA follows: TGCGCCAGCAGCCAAGGTGGGTTCCGCTCTGGGGCCAACGTCCTGACTTTA. This sequence encodes CASSQGGFRSGANVLTL.

Notes on this clonotype: The junction departs from the called germline gene at one end, perhaps through a read error. The CDR3, as DNA: TGTGCCAGCAGTGCCATAGCGAGATGGGTAAACAATGAGCAGTTTTTC. Translating it yields CASSAIARWVNNEQFF. The chain uses TRBV14 and TRBJ2-1, with D possibly TRBD2 on 5 matching bases. CDR1 and CDR2 from the germline V gene are SGHDN and FVKESK. The CDR3 runs 16 residues.

The sample holds many counts of this clonotype. J is TRBJ1-5 and V is TRBV28; D not certain. Trimming pared 4 bases from V and 2 bases from J, leaving 6 bases between. The CDR3 has 13 amino acids. From germline, CDR1 is MDHEN and CDR2 SYDVKM. The CDR3 here is CASSSLGNQPQHF. CDR3 nucleotide sequence: TGTGCCAGCAGTTCCTTGGGCAATCAGCCCCAGCATTTT. The complete variable domain, with remaining parts taken from reference TRBV28 and TRBJ1-5, reads DVKVTQSSRYLVKRTGEKVFLECVQDMDHENMFWYRQDPGLGLRLIYFSYDVKMKEKGDIPEGYSVSREKKERFSLILESASTNQTSMYLCASSSLGNQPQHFGDGTRLSIL.

Turning to this clonotype: The CDR3 does not end in the conserved phenylalanine or tryptophan, so this is likely a read error. The V and J genes are TRBV5-5 and TRBJ1-2; D is possibly TRBD1 (6 bases). Germline V lookup: CDR1 SGHKS, CDR2 YYEKEE (reference sequence). CDR3 length: 16 residues. CDR3 DNA: TGTGTCAGCAGCCCTCACCCGGACAGAATTAACTATGGTTACACCGTC. Residues: CVSSPHPDRINYGYTV.

The chain combines TRBV24-1 with TRBJ2-1; D may be TRBD2 (6 bases). There are 11 residues in the CDR3. CDR1 KGHDR and CDR2 SFDVKD come from the germline V gene. The CDR3 loop is CTTGRDDEQFF. Here the CDR3 DNA reads TGTACTACGGGGCGGGATGATGAGCAGTTCTTC.

V and J are TRBV20-1 and TRBJ2-1; 8 bases align to TRBD2. The CDR3 runs 14 residues. From germline, CDR1 is DFQATT and CDR2 SNEGSKA (reference sequence). The V gene end was trimmed by 3 bases and the J gene end by 4 bases; junction bases not matched to a gene: 5. This chain's CDR3 is CSASWASGYNEQFF. CDR3 bases: TGCAGTGCTAGTTGGGCTAGCGGGTACAATGAGCAGTTCTTC.

Notes on this clonotype: This may be a read error: a much more frequent sequence differs by one nucleotide. The chain joins TRBV30 to TRBJ1-2; weak D call: TRBD1 (5 bases). Per the germline V gene, CDR1 is GTSNPN and CDR2 is SVGIG (reference sequence). The CDR3 spans 13 residues. The CDR3 DNA sequence: TGTGTCGCGCATTTGGGGCTGGACTATGGCTACACCTTC. Amino acids: CVAHLGLDYGYTF. The full variable domain, completed using reference TRBV30 and TRBJ1-2, is SQTIHQWPATLVQPVGSPLSLECTVEGTSNPNLYWYRQAAGRGLQLLFYSVGIGQISSEVPQNLSASRPQDRQFILSSKKLLLSDSGFYLCVAHLGLDYGYTFGSGTRLTVV.

About this clonotype itself: The CDR3 end shows no conserved phenylalanine or tryptophan, and so a read error is likely. This rearrangement joins TRBV11-3 to TRBJ2-2; D not certain. CDR1 SGHNT and CDR2 YENEEA come from the germline V gene. The CDR3 sequence is 14 residues long. The CDR3 is CAISLNANTRELFL. The CDR3 DNA is TGTGCCATCAGCTTAAACGCAAACACCCGGGAGCTGTTTCTT.

This rearrangement joins TRBV4-2 to TRBJ2-7; 11 bases map to TRBD2. This CDR3 comprises 15 residues. J was trimmed by 5 bases and V by 4 bases; bases with no gene match: 7. Germline V CDR1 and CDR2: LGHNA, YNFKEQ. CDR3 in amino acids: CASSRNSGRDNEQYF. The CDR3 DNA is TGTGCCAGCAGCCGAAATAGCGGGAGGGACAACGAGCAGTACTTC.

This chain connects TRBV7-2 to TRBJ2-2, with D uncertain. Germline V gene data show CDR1 as SGHTA and CDR2 as FQGNSA. Trimming took 7 bases from V and 10 from J, leaving 13 bases between them. This CDR3 comprises 12 residues. CDR3 loop: CASNRPFEELFF. Written as DNA, the CDR3 is TGTGCCAGCAATCGTCCCTTTGAGGAGCTGTTTTTT.

This chain uses TRBV6-1 with TRBJ2-7; D is unresolved. The CDR3 totals 13 residues. V was pared by 4 bases and J by 4 bases, with 11 bases between. Germline V CDR1 and CDR2: MNHNS, SASEGT. The CDR3 coding sequence is TGTGCCAGCAGTGTTACCTTATCATACGAGCAGTACTTC. Protein sequence: CASSVTLSYEQYF.

Notes on this clonotype: A read error may produce the germline difference seen at one junction end. V is TRBV11-2 and J is TRBJ2-1, with a weak D call TRBD2 (6 bases). CDR1 is SGHAT, CDR2 FQNNGV, per germline. This CDR3 has 15 amino acids. The CDR3 sequence is CTSSPGTSSYNEHFF. For the CDR3, the DNA is TGTACTAGCAGCCCCGGAACTTCTTCCTACAATGAGCACTTCTTC. The entire variable domain, with the rest obtained from reference TRBV11-2 and TRBJ2-1, is as follows: EAGVAQSPRYKIIEKRQSVAFWCNPISGHATLYWYQQILGQGPKLLIQFQNNGVVDDSQLPKDRFSAERLKGVDSTLKIQPAKLEDSAVYLCTSSPGTSSYNEHFFGPGTRLTVL.

On this clonotype itself: The junction differs from germline at one of its ends, possibly a read error. In DNA, the CDR3 is TGTGCCAGCAGCATCCGTAGAGGGGGCTCCTACGTGCAGTACTTC. Protein: CASSIRRGGSYVQYF. The genes are TRBV7-2 and TRBJ2-7, with TRBD1 identical over 7 bases. The germline V gene has CDR1 SGHTA and CDR2 FQGNSA. The CDR3 runs to 15 residues.

The chain uses TRBV5-4 and TRBJ2-3; no reliable D call. Germline V gene lookup returns CDR1 SGHNT and CDR2 YYREEE (reference sequence). V gave up 6 bases and J gave up 0 bases, with 20 bases separating them. The CDR3 runs to 17 residues. Here the CDR3 DNA reads TGTGCCAGCATTAACAGAGTATCCGGAACTAGCACAGATACGCAGTATTTT. Encoded protein: CASINRVSGTSTDTQYF.

Concerning this clonotype: One end of the junction is discordant with germline, which a read error may explain. This chain joins TRBV12-3 or TRBV12-4 and TRBJ1-5; D is perhaps TRBD1 (5 bases). The CDR3 is 16 residues long. In nucleotides, the CDR3 is TGTGCCAGCAGAATTTCTAAAGGGGCGGCGGGGCAGCCCCAACATTTT. This codes for CASRISKGAAGQPQHF.

This clonotype is medium-sized (0.01 to 0.1%) by share. The chain couples TRBV29-1 to TRBJ2-3; 11 bases are shared with TRBD2. This CDR3 comprises 15 residues. Germline V CDR1 and CDR2: SQVTM, ANQGSEA. V dropped 6 bases and J dropped 5; count of bases not matched to a gene: 10. CDR3: CSVSGTSGRGDTQYF. The CDR3 DNA is TGCAGCGTCTCCGGGACTAGCGGTCGGGGAGATACGCAGTATTTT.

In regard to this clonotype: The junction differs from germline at one of its ends, possibly a read error. The chain combines TRBV5-6 with TRBJ2-3; TRBD2 might be the D (5 bases). Germline V lookup: CDR1 SGHDT, CDR2 YYEEEE. CDR3 length equals 16 residues. This CDR3 reads CANSLEVARSTDTQYF. CDR3 DNA sequence: TGTGCCAACAGCTTGGAGGTAGCCCGATCCACAGATACGCAGTATTTT.